The 2 T cell receptor beta chains listed next were all sequenced from one sample in a study of CD8 T cells in ankylosing spondylitis. Using its own MiXCR run on the 5' RACE reads, TCRdb lists one record per CDR3 protein. This table holds roughly 130,000 distinct CDR3 sequences, over 6.5% found once. Sequenced sample: blood, either unsorted or a sorted T cell fraction (not recorded which). All receptors come from a male donor with ankylosing spondylitis or in good health (not recorded which).

This clonotype appeared many times. The J gene is TRBJ1-2, the V gene TRBV6-5, with D possibly TRBD1 on 6 matching bases. CDR1 MNHEY and CDR2 SVGAGI come from the germline V gene. Trimming took 3 bases from V and 8 from J, leaving 13 bases between them. CDR3 length: 13 residues. In DNA, the CDR3 is TGTGCCAGCAGTTATATCGGGGGCGTGGGCTACACCTTC. It yields the protein CASSYIGGVGYTF.

There are many counts of this clonotype. The CDR3 loop reads CAWSESGELFF. The CDR3 DNA is TGTGCCTGGAGTGAGTCGGGGGAACTGTTTTTT. V gene TRBV30 combines with J gene TRBJ1-4, with D maybe TRBD1 (5 bases). Between the trimmed V and J ends, which lost 1 base and 12 bases, there was a span of 9 bases. Germline CDR1 is GTSNPN and CDR2 is SVGIG (reference sequence). The CDR3 has 11 residues.